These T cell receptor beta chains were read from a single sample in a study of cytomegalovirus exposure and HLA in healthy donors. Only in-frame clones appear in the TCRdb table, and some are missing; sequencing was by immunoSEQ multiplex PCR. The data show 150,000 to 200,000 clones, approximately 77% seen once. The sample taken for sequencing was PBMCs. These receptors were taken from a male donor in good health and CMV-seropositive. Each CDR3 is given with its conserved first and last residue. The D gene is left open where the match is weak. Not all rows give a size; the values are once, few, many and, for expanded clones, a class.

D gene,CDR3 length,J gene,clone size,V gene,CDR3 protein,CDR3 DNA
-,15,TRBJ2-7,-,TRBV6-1,CASRVGVGAGYEQYF,TGTGCCAGCAGGGTAGGAGTGGGGGCTGGGTACGAGCAGTACTTC
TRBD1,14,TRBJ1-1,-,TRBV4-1,CASSQAWRDSEAFF,TGCGCCAGCAGCCAAGCTTGGAGGGACAGTGAAGCTTTCTTT
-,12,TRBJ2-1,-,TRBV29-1,CSVGATDNEQFF,TGCAGCGTTGGGGCCACGGACAATGAGCAGTTCTTC
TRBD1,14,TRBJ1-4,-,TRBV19,CATSRTGEDEKLFF,TGTGCCACATCGAGGACAGGGGAAGATGAAAAACTGTTTTTT
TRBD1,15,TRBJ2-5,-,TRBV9,CASSALGTGGETQYF,TGTGCCAGCAGCGCCCTAGGGACAGGGGGAGAGACCCAGTACTTC
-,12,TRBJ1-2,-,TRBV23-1,CASTGAPWGYTF,TGCGCCAGCACAGGGGCCCCATGGGGCTACACCTTC
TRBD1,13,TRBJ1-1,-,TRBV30,CACHEGAQAEAFF,TGTGCCTGCCACGAGGGGGCGCAGGCTGAAGCTTTCTTT
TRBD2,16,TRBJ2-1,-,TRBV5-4,CASSPKGTSGGNEQFF,TGTGCCAGCAGCCCTAAGGGGACTAGCGGGGGCAATGAGCAGTTCTTC
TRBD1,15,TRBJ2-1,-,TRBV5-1,CASSWGQGNYNEQFF,TGCGCCAGCAGCTGGGGACAGGGAAACTACAATGAGCAGTTCTTC
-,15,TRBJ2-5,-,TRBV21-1,CASSKHRVGEETQYF,TGTGCCAGCAGCAAACATAGAGTAGGGGAAGAGACCCAGTACTTC
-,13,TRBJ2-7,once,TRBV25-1,CASGGTLVDEQYF,TGTGCCAGCGGGGGGACCCTCGTGGACGAGCAGTACTTC
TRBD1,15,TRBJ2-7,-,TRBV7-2,CASSFRDRASYEQYF,TGTGCCAGCAGCTTCCGGGACAGGGCCTCCTACGAGCAGTACTTC
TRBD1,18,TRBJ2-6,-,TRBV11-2,CATQLRRQGAPGANVLTF,TGTGCCACCCAGTTACGGAGACAGGGGGCTCCTGGGGCCAACGTCCTGACTTTC
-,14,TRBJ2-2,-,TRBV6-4,CASSEGLGTGELFF,TGTGCCAGCAGTGAGGGGCTGGGCACCGGGGAGCTGTTTTTT
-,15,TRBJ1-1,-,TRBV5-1,CASSLGGGAGAEAFF,TGCGCCAGCAGCTTGGGTGGGGGGGCCGGAGCTGAAGCTTTCTTT
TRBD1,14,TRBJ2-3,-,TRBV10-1,CASKRDREADTQYF,TGCGCCAGCAAACGGGACAGGGAAGCAGATACGCAGTATTTT
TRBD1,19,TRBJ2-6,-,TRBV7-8,CASSLVAGQGISGANVLTF,TGTGCCAGCAGCTTAGTTGCGGGACAGGGAATATCTGGGGCCAACGTCCTGACTTTC
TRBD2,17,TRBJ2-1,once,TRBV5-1,CASSLDRRAGEWYEQFF,TGCGCCAGCAGCTTGGATAGGCGAGCGGGGGAATGGTATGAGCAGTTCTTC
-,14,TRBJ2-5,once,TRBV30,CAWGGRGRVETQYF,TGTGCCTGGGGGGGCCGGGGACGGGTGGAGACCCAGTACTTC
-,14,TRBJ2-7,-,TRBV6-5,CASSYATGTYEQYF,TGTGCCAGCAGTTACGCAACAGGGACCTACGAGCAGTACTTC
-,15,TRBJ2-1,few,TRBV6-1,CASSESGSSLNEQFF,TGTGCCAGCTCCGAATCGGGGTCTTCTCTCAATGAGCAGTTCTTC
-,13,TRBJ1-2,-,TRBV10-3,CATKEGGGLGYTF,TGTGCCACCAAAGAAGGCGGGGGGCTAGGGTACACCTTC
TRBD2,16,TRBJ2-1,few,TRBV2,CASPPPRGGSYNEQFF,TGTGCCAGCCCTCCCCCACGGGGGGGCTCCTACAATGAGCAGTTCTTC